A selection of T cell receptor beta chains follows, all from one sample in a study of CD8 T cell repertoires and HIV-1 epitope variants. TCRdb's copy holds only in-frame clones and misses some; the assay was immunoSEQ multiplex PCR. The sample has around 5,000 clones, about three fifths seen once. These receptors have no identified antigens. The specimen sequenced was cultured CD8+ T cells derived from PBMCs. The receptors were gathered from a male donor with HIV. The CDR3 runs from the conserved cysteine through the conserved F or W. The D gene is left open where the match is weak. Size is omitted from some rows. Given values are once, few, many or a class for expanded clones.

cdr3_nt: TGTGCCAGTAGTTCGAGGGAGACCCCCTACGAGCAGTACTTC
cdr3_aa: CASSSRETPYEQYF
j_call: TRBJ2-7
v_call: TRBV19
clone_size: .
d_call: .

cdr3_nt: TGTGTCAGAAGCTTCACCGGCCGCTATGGCTACACCTTC
cdr3_aa: CVRSFTGRYGYTF
j_call: TRBJ1-2
v_call: TRBV7-5
clone_size: .
d_call: .

cdr3_nt: TGTGCCAGCAGTGAAGATGTTGGCGACTTTCACGAGCAGTACTTC
cdr3_aa: CASSEDVGDFHEQYF
j_call: TRBJ2-7
v_call: TRBV2
clone_size: few
d_call: .

cdr3_nt: TGTGCCAGCAGCTTAGAATCAAGTTCCAAGCTGTTTTTT
cdr3_aa: CASSLESSSKLFF
j_call: TRBJ2-2
v_call: TRBV11-3
clone_size: .
d_call: .

cdr3_nt: TGTGCCAGCAGCTCTCGCCGGGGGAAGAGAGAGACCCAGTACTTC
cdr3_aa: CASSSRRGKRETQYF
j_call: TRBJ2-5
v_call: TRBV14
clone_size: few
d_call: .

cdr3_nt: TGTGCCAGCAGCCCCCTTGGGACAGGTCTATACGAGCAGTACTTC
cdr3_aa: CASSPLGTGLYEQYF
j_call: TRBJ2-7
v_call: TRBV5-6
clone_size: .
d_call: TRBD1

cdr3_nt: TGCGCCAGCAGCTTGGCCGGGGGCGGTTTTGGCTACACCTTC
cdr3_aa: CASSLAGGGFGYTF
j_call: TRBJ1-2
v_call: TRBV5-1
clone_size: .
d_call: .

cdr3_nt: TGTGCCAGCAGCGTAGAGGGACAGGGGGCCTACGAGCAGTACTTC
cdr3_aa: CASSVEGQGAYEQYF
j_call: TRBJ2-7
v_call: TRBV9
clone_size: .
d_call: TRBD1

cdr3_nt: TGTGCCAGCAGTTTAGGGGGGGCTCAGCCCCAGCATTTT
cdr3_aa: CASSLGGAQPQHF
j_call: TRBJ1-5
v_call: TRBV6-5
clone_size: .
d_call: .

cdr3_nt: TGCGCCAGCTCAGGGGAGGTTGATGGCTACACCTTC
cdr3_aa: CASSGEVDGYTF
j_call: TRBJ1-2
v_call: TRBV4-3
clone_size: once
d_call: .

cdr3_nt: TGTGCCAGCACCATTCTGACGGAAAACACTGAAGCTTTCTTT
cdr3_aa: CASTILTENTEAFF
j_call: TRBJ1-1
v_call: TRBV9
clone_size: .
d_call: .

cdr3_nt: TGCGCCAGCAGCTTGGCCGACTCGACCACAGATACGCAGTATTTT
cdr3_aa: CASSLADSTTDTQYF
j_call: TRBJ2-3
v_call: TRBV5-1
clone_size: .
d_call: .

cdr3_nt: TGCAGCGTTGAAGGGAACACTGAAGCTTTCTTT
cdr3_aa: CSVEGNTEAFF
j_call: TRBJ1-1
v_call: TRBV29-1
clone_size: few
d_call: .

cdr3_nt: TGTGCCACCAGCAGTCGCCTCGGGGGCGCATTGGTGGAGCAGTTCTTC
cdr3_aa: CATSSRLGGALVEQFF
j_call: TRBJ2-1
v_call: TRBV15
clone_size: .
d_call: .

cdr3_nt: TGTGCCAGCAGCTTTTCGGGTAGCAATCAGCCCCAGCATTTT
cdr3_aa: CASSFSGSNQPQHF
j_call: TRBJ1-5
v_call: TRBV5-4
clone_size: .
d_call: .

cdr3_nt: TGTGCCAGCAGTGACCTAGCGGGGGACAACCCCACAGATACGCAGTATTTT
cdr3_aa: CASSDLAGDNPTDTQYF
j_call: TRBJ2-3
v_call: TRBV6-1
clone_size: .
d_call: TRBD2

cdr3_nt: TGTGCCAGCAGCCCCTACGAGCAGTACTTC
cdr3_aa: CASSPYEQYF
j_call: TRBJ2-7
v_call: TRBV5-8
clone_size: .
d_call: .

cdr3_nt: TGTGCCAGCAGGCCGGGACAGGGAAATCAGCCCCAGCATTTT
cdr3_aa: CASRPGQGNQPQHF
j_call: TRBJ1-5
v_call: TRBV6-5
clone_size: few
d_call: TRBD1

cdr3_nt: TGTGCCAGCAGCTTTAGTACCCCAGGACCACTCCACTTT
cdr3_aa: CASSFSTPGPLHF
j_call: TRBJ1-6
v_call: TRBV13
clone_size: .
d_call: .

cdr3_nt: TGTGCCAGCAGCTTATTCGGCGGGAGGGCCAGAGATACGCAGTATTTT
cdr3_aa: CASSLFGGRARDTQYF
j_call: TRBJ2-3
v_call: TRBV7-6
clone_size: .
d_call: TRBD2

cdr3_nt: TGTGCCATCAGTGATGGCAGTCACACGGCCTACGAGCAGTACTTC
cdr3_aa: CAISDGSHTAYEQYF
j_call: TRBJ2-7
v_call: TRBV10-3
clone_size: .
d_call: .

cdr3_nt: TGTGCCAGCAGTGAGGGTTGGCGCTCCTCGGCTACGCAGTATTTT
cdr3_aa: CASSEGWRSSATQYF
j_call: TRBJ2-3
v_call: TRBV27
clone_size: .
d_call: .

cdr3_nt: TGTGCCAGCAGCGTAGGAACAGGGGAGGGGACTGAAGCTTTCTTT
cdr3_aa: CASSVGTGEGTEAFF
j_call: TRBJ1-1
v_call: TRBV9
clone_size: few
d_call: TRBD1

cdr3_nt: TGTGCCAGCAGCCTCACTAGCGGGAGGACCCCGGGCACCGGGGAGCTGTTTTTT
cdr3_aa: CASSLTSGRTPGTGELFF
j_call: TRBJ2-2
v_call: TRBV11-2
clone_size: few
d_call: TRBD2

cdr3_nt: TGTGCCAGCAGCTTGGGACAGTACCTTCGTGAGCAGTACTTC
cdr3_aa: CASSLGQYLREQYF
j_call: TRBJ2-7
v_call: TRBV7-3
clone_size: few
d_call: TRBD1

cdr3_nt: TGCGCCAGCAGCTCCTCCTTCTACGACTCCTACGAGCAGTACTTC
cdr3_aa: CASSSSFYDSYEQYF
j_call: TRBJ2-7
v_call: TRBV5-1
clone_size: few
d_call: .

cdr3_nt: TGTGCCAGCAGTTACACCCCGAGCGGGGCTAAGAATGAGCAGTTCTTC
cdr3_aa: CASSYTPSGAKNEQFF
j_call: TRBJ2-1
v_call: TRBV6-5
clone_size: .
d_call: TRBD2

cdr3_nt: TGTGCCAGCAGTTTTAGCACGAACTATGGCTACACCTTC
cdr3_aa: CASSFSTNYGYTF
j_call: TRBJ1-2
v_call: TRBV28
clone_size: .
d_call: .

cdr3_nt: TGTGCCAGCAGCTTGGTTCGGGACAGCTACGAGCAGTACTTC
cdr3_aa: CASSLVRDSYEQYF
j_call: TRBJ2-7
v_call: TRBV5-8
clone_size: .
d_call: TRBD1

cdr3_nt: TGTGCCAGCAGCTCCGGGACATTGAGCTCCTACGAGCAGTACTTC
cdr3_aa: CASSSGTLSSYEQYF
j_call: TRBJ2-7
v_call: TRBV5-6
clone_size: .
d_call: .

cdr3_nt: TGTGCCTGGAGTTCTGGGACAGCCCAGGGGCAGCCCCAGCATTTT
cdr3_aa: CAWSSGTAQGQPQHF
j_call: TRBJ1-5
v_call: TRBV30
clone_size: .
d_call: TRBD1

cdr3_nt: TGCGCCAGCAGTGGTAACAGAGCCTACGAGCAGTACTTC
cdr3_aa: CASSGNRAYEQYF
j_call: TRBJ2-7
v_call: TRBV10-2
clone_size: few
d_call: .

cdr3_nt: TGTGCCACCAGCAGAGTCTCCGGGGGGCGCTTCGGACGATTTCCCGAGCAGTACTTC
cdr3_aa: CATSRVSGGRFGRFPEQYF
j_call: TRBJ2-7
v_call: TRBV15
clone_size: .
d_call: .

cdr3_nt: TGTGCCAGCAGCCCAGACCTCGAATCGAGACCGGCCGGGGAGCTGTTTTTT
cdr3_aa: CASSPDLESRPAGELFF
j_call: TRBJ2-2
v_call: TRBV7-3
clone_size: .
d_call: .

cdr3_nt: TGCAGTGCTAGAGCAGGGTATGGAGCTTTCTTT
cdr3_aa: CSARAGYGAFF
j_call: TRBJ1-1
v_call: TRBV20-1
clone_size: .
d_call: .